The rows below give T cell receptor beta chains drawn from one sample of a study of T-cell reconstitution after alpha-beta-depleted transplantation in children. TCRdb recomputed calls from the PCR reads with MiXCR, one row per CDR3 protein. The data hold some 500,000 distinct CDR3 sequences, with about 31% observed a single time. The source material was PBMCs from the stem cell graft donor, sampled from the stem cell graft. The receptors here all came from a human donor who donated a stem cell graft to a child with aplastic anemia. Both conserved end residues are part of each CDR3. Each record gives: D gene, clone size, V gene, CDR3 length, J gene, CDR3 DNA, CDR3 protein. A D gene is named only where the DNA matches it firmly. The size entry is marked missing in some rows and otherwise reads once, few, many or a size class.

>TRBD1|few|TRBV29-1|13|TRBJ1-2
TGCAGCGGGAAGGACAGGGGGCAAGGTGGCTACACCTTC
CSGKDRGQGGYTF
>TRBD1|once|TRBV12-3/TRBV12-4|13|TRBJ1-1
TGTGCCAGTCAGGGGTCTCAGGGGGCTGAAGCTTTCTTT
CASQGSQGAEAFF
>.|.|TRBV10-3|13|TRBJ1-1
TGTGCCATCAGGGATGGGGGCAACACTGAAGCTTTCTTT
CAIRDGGNTEAFF
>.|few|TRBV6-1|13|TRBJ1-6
TGTGCCAGCAAGAGACAGGAGAATTCACCCCTCCACTTT
CASKRQENSPLHF
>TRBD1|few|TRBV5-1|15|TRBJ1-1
TGCGCCAGCAGCTTGCCGGGGACAGGGAGCACTGAAGCTTTCTTT
CASSLPGTGSTEAFF
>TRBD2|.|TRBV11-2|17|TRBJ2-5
TGTGCCAGCAGCTTAGAAGTAGGACTAGCGGGTGTAGAGACCCAGTACTTC
CASSLEVGLAGVETQYF
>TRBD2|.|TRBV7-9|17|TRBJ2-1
TGTGCCAGCAGCTTGGGACTAGCGGGCCTTTCCTACAATGAGCAGTTCTTC
CASSLGLAGLSYNEQFF
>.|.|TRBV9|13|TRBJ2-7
TGTGCCAGCAGCGTAGGGCCTGCTGGCGAGCAGTACTTC
CASSVGPAGEQYF
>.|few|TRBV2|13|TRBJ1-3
TGTGCCAGCAGTGATGGTCTGGGAAACACCATATATTTT
CASSDGLGNTIYF
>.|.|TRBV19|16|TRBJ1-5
TGTGCCAGTAGTATAGGCTCGGGAGGGGGCAATCAGCCCCAGCATTTT
CASSIGSGGGNQPQHF
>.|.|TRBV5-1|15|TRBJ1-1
TGCGCCAGCAGCCCATCCTCTCGTTGGGACACTGAAGCTTTCTTT
CASSPSSRWDTEAFF
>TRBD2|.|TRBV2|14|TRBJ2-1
TGTGCCAGCAGTAATCAGCGGGGAGTGGGGGAGCAGTTCTTC
CASSNQRGVGEQFF
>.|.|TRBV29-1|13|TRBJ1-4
TGCAGCGTTGAGCCGGCAACTAATGAAAAACTGTTTTTT
CSVEPATNEKLFF
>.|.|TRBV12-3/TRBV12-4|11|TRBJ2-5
TGTGCCCGCCGGTACCAAGAGACCCAGTACTTC
CARRYQETQYF
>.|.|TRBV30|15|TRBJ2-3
TGTGCCTGGATGGGGCTGGGCGGGATCGTAGATACGCAGTATTTT
CAWMGLGGIVDTQYF
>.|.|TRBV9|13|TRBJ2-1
TGTGCCAGCAGCGTAGATCCGTTAAATGAGCAGTTCTTC
CASSVDPLNEQFF
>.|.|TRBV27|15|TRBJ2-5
TGTGCCAGAAGTTTAGCCCCGAGGGACCAAGAGACCCAGTACTTC
CARSLAPRDQETQYF
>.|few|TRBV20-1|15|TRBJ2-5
TGCAGTGCTAGAGACCCCGCATCAGGGATGGAGACCCAGTACTTC
CSARDPASGMETQYF
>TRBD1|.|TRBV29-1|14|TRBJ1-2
TGCAGCGTTGAAAGGAGACAGGGCTTCTATGGCTACACCTTC
CSVERRQGFYGYTF
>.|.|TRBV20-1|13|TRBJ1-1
TGCAGTGCTAGTCAAGGTCAAAACACTGAAGCTTTCTTT
CSASQGQNTEAFF
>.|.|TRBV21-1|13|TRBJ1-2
TGTGCCAGCAGCAAAGTAGGACCCTATGGCTACACCTTC
CASSKVGPYGYTF
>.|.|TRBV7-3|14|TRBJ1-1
TGTGCCAGCAGCTTATTTCGTGGGAGCACTGAAGCTTTCTTT
CASSLFRGSTEAFF
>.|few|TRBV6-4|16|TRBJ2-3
TGTGCCAGCAGTGACCGACGCCCAGCGGGTATAGATACGCAGTATTTT
CASSDRRPAGIDTQYF
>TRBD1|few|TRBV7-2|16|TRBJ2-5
TGTGCCAGCAGCTTCTCCGGGACAGGGTTCCGGGAGACCCAGTACTTC
CASSFSGTGFRETQYF
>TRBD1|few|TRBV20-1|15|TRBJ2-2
TGCAGTGCTAGAGATCGGGACAGGGACACCGGGGAGCTGTTTTTT
CSARDRDRDTGELFF
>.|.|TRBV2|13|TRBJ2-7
TGTGCCAGCATGAAGGGGCCATCCTACGAGCAGTACTTC
CASMKGPSYEQYF
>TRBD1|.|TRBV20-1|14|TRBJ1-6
TGCAGTGCTAGTCAAGGGACAGGAGTTTCACCCCTCCACTTT
CSASQGTGVSPLHF
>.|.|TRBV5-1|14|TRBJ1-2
TGCGCCAGCAGCCAAGACCCGGGGGACTATGGCTACACCTTC
CASSQDPGDYGYTF
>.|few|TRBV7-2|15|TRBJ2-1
TGTGCCAGTAGAAACATAGCGGTTCCCTACAATGAGCAGTTCTTC
CASRNIAVPYNEQFF
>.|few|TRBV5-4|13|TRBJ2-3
TGTGCCAGCAGCTTGGTTAGGGGGGATACGCAGTATTTT
CASSLVRGDTQYF
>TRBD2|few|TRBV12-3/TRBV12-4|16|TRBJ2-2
TGTGCCAGCAGTCCTCTAGCGGGAGGAAACACCGGGGAGCTGTTTTTT
CASSPLAGGNTGELFF
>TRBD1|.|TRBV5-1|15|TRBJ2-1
TGCGCCAGCAGCTTCCGACAGGGGGCAGGGGATGAGCAGTTCTTC
CASSFRQGAGDEQFF
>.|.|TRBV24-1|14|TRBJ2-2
TGTGCCACCAGTGTTCAGGGAAACACCGGGGAGCTGTTTTTT
CATSVQGNTGELFF
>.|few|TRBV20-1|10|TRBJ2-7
TGCAGTGCTTTTCCAAACGAGCAGTACTTC
CSAFPNEQYF
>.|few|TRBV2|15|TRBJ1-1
TGTGCCAGCAGTGAAGGGAGGCACCTGAACACTGAAGCTTTCTTT
CASSEGRHLNTEAFF
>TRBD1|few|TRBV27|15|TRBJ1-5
TGTGCCAGCAGTCAGCAGACAGGGGGCAATCAGCCCCAGCATTTT
CASSQQTGGNQPQHF
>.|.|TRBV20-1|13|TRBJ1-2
TGCAGTGCTACCCCCCAGCTTAACTATGGCTACACCTTC
CSATPQLNYGYTF
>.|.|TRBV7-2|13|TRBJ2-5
TGTGCCAGCAGCCGGGACTTGGGAGAGACCCAGTACTTC
CASSRDLGETQYF
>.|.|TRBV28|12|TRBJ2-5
TGTGCCAGCAGTTTGGCTCTTCCGACCCAGTACTTC
CASSLALPTQYF
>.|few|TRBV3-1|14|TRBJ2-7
TGTGCCAGCAGCCGATACCGGGACCGCTACGAGCAGTACTTC
CASSRYRDRYEQYF
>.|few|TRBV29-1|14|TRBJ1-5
TGCAGCGTTGGGGGTGACCGAGGGAATCAGCCCCAGCATTTT
CSVGGDRGNQPQHF
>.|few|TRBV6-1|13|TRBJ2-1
TGTGCCAGCAGGGAGACAGCCTACAATGAGCAGTTCTTC
CASRETAYNEQFF
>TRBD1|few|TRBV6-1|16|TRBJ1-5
TGTGCCAGCAGTGAAAACAGGGGGAGCAGCAATCAGCCCCAGCATTTT
CASSENRGSSNQPQHF
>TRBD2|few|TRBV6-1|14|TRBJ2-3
TGTGCCAGCAGCGCCGGGACTAGCCTAGATACGCAGTATTTT
CASSAGTSLDTQYF
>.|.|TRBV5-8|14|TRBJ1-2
TGTGCCAGCAGCCCTGGCTTCGAGAACTATGGCTACACCTTC
CASSPGFENYGYTF
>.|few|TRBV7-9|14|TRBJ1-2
TGTGCCAGCAGCTACGCCGACAGAAATTATGGCTACACCTTC
CASSYADRNYGYTF
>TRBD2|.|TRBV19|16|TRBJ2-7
TGTGCCAGTAGTATACCCGGGACTAGAAGTACCTACGAGCAGTACTTC
CASSIPGTRSTYEQYF
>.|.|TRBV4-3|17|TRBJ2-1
TGCGCCAGCAGCCAAGTATATTCACCACGTCCCCTTTCTGAGCAGTTCTTC
CASSQVYSPRPLSEQFF
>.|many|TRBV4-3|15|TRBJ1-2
TGCGCCAGCAGCCAAGGGGCAGCTGCTAACTATGGCTACACCTTC
CASSQGAAANYGYTF
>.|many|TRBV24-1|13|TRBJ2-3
TGTGCCACCAGTGAGAGACCACTAGATACGCAGTATTTT
CATSERPLDTQYF
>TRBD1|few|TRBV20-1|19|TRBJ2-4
TGCAGTGCTAGAGTCGTGGGGGGACAGGGGTCTCAAGCCAAAAACATTCAGTACTTC
CSARVVGGQGSQAKNIQYF